The clone carrying this T cell receptor beta chain was seen repeatedly, ten times or more. The antigen remains undetermined. The junction differs from germline at one of its ends, possibly a read error. Authors' analysis steps: The median was about 100,000 TCRs per sample, ranging 23,224 to 690,600. From the RACE reads, TCRdb called clonotypes with MiXCR, one entry per CDR3 protein. TCRdb, rather than the study authors, made the V and J calls. The sample carries 85,000 to 100,000 distinct CDR3 sequences, more than 10% recorded once. The sample is drawn from a study of human T cells and chemical hapten exposure. Germline V lookup: CDR1 SGHTA, CDR2 FQGNSA. The CDR3 spans 16 residues. Notes on the study in general: TCRs above 1 in 1000 frequency did not change with DPC sensitization.

Indicated time point: pre-sensitization, week 0. The sample's treatment: therapeutic diphenylcyclopropenone sensitization with weekly scalp DPC. This receptor was identified in a woman aged 60-75 years with alopecia areata. Some clones in this sample may be carry-over from other donors' samples. The specimen was whole blood, collected in connection with sensitization to the hapten diphenylcyclopropenone (DPC). The gene calls are TRBV7-2 and TRBJ2-1, with 8 bases matching TRBD2. CDR3 loop: CASSLASGGPYNEQFF. The CDR3, as DNA: TGCGCCAGCAGCTTGGCGAGCGGGGGCCCTTACAATGAGCAGTTCTTC.